Shown below are 11 T cell receptor beta chains from a single sample sequenced in a study of blood T cell repertoires in COVID-19. Generated by immunoSEQ multiplex PCR, the TCRdb table keeps only in-frame clones and is missing some. This table holds 240,000 or so clones, about 90% found once. Sequences were obtained from peripheral blood. All receptors come from a man between 60 and 75 years old who had recovered from COVID-19.

This chain uses TRBV2 with TRBJ1-5; D not certain. Germline V lookup: CDR1 SNHLY, CDR2 FYNNEI. CDR3 length equals 13 residues. Trimming stripped 4 bases from V and 2 bases from J, with 6 bases between. The CDR3 loop reads CASSGTGNQPQHF. In DNA, the CDR3 is TGTGCCAGCAGTGGGACTGGCAATCAGCCCCAGCATTTT. Together with reference TRBV2 and TRBJ1-5, the CDR3 gives the full variable domain: EPEVTQTPSHQVTQMGQEVILRCVPISNHLYFYWYRQILGQKVEFLVSFYNNEISEKSEIFDDQFSVERPDGSNFTLKIRSTKLEDSAMYFCASSGTGNQPQHFGDGTRLSIL.

CDR3 loop: CASSSGDTYEQYF. The DNA for the CDR3 is TGTGCCAGCAGTTCCGGGGATACCTACGAGCAGTACTTC. This chain joins TRBV2 and TRBJ2-7, with D tentatively TRBD2 (5 bases). Germline CDR1 and CDR2: SNHLY and FYNNEI. This CDR3 is 13 amino acids long. Trimming took off 5 bases at V and 2 bases at J, with 10 bases between the two ends.

V is TRBV7-8 and J is TRBJ1-2, with D unclear. The ends were cut back, 1 base at V and 2 bases at J, with 8 bases in the middle. Germline CDR1 and CDR2: SGHVS and FQNEAQ. CDR3 length equals 14 residues. The CDR3 DNA reads as TGTGCCAGCAGCTTAGGTCGAGGGAACTATGGCTACACCTTC. As protein: CASSLGRGNYGYTF.

This clone appeared many times. This rearrangement joins TRBV6-4 to TRBJ2-1; tentative D call: TRBD2 (6 bases). CDR3 length: 17 amino acids. The V and J ends lost 0 bases and 4 bases respectively, with 16 bases between them. CDR1 and CDR2 (germline): MRHNA, SNTAGT. The CDR3 sequence is CASSDSIRLDKYNEQFF. The CDR3 coding sequence is TGTGCCAGCAGTGACTCGATCCGACTAGACAAGTACAATGAGCAGTTCTTC.

This clone was seen just once. The genes are TRBV6-5 and TRBJ2-6, with 8 positions matching TRBD1. The CDR3 has 14 amino acids. Unmatched junction bases numbered 1, after V lost 7 bases and J lost 2 bases. CDR1 and CDR2 from the germline V gene are MNHEY and SVGAGI. For the CDR3, the DNA is TGTGCCAGCAAACAGGGGGCTGGGGCCAACGTCCTGACTTTC. The encoded protein is CASKQGAGANVLTF.

Concerning this clone: Other DNA sequences in the sample encode the same CDR3. The J gene is TRBJ1-5, the V gene TRBV19, with a tentative D call TRBD1 (6 bases). The germline V gene has CDR1 LNHDA and CDR2 SQIVND (reference sequence). The V end lost 1 base, the J end lost 2 bases, and 9 bases lay between the germline ends. The CDR3 is 15 amino acids. CDR3 sequence (DNA): TGTGCCAGTAGTATAGGAGGGGGTGGCAATCAGCCCCAGCATTTT. Translated, it gives CASSIGGGGNQPQHF.

The genes are TRBV6-2 or TRBV6-3 and TRBJ2-7; a possible D gene is TRBD2 (6 bases). The CDR3 covers 16 residues. Deletions cut 0 bases from V and 2 bases from J, with 14 bases between. Germline V gene lookup returns CDR1 MNHEY and CDR2 SVGEGT. DNA of the CDR3: TGTGCCAGCAGTTACTCGCTAGGGACTCGTCCCTACGAGCAGTACGTC. It is translated as CASSYSLGTRPYEQYV.

CDR3 nucleotide sequence: TGTGCCAGCAGCCCGGACAGGGTGGGACTAGCTGCAGATACGCAGTATTTT. Residues: CASSPDRVGLAADTQYF. The chain combines TRBV5-6 with TRBJ2-3, with a weak D call TRBD2 (9 bases). Per the germline V gene, CDR1 is SGHDT and CDR2 is YYEEEE. The V gene lost 4 bases and the J gene lost 4 bases, with 22 bases spanning the gap. The CDR3 has 17 residues.

The genes are TRBV5-4 and TRBJ2-3; 8 bases align to TRBD1. CDR1 and CDR2 from the germline V gene are SGHNT and YYREEE (reference sequence). After removal of 4 bases from V and 1 base from J, the junction contained 8 bases not matched to a gene. The CDR3 is made up of 16 amino acids. DNA for the CDR3: TGTGCCAGCAGCCTGGGGGCAGGGGGCGGCACAGATACGCAGTATTTT. Its protein product is CASSLGAGGGTDTQYF.

V gene TRBV4-2 combines with J gene TRBJ1-5; D gene unclear. The CDR3 is made up of 13 amino acids. Germline V gene lookup returns CDR1 LGHNA and CDR2 YNFKEQ. V was trimmed by 1 base and J by 4 bases, leaving 5 bases between them. CDR3 in DNA: TGTGCCAGCAGCCAAGCCGTAAATCAGCCCCAGCATTTT. It yields the protein CASSQAVNQPQHF.

This chain connects TRBV11-2 to TRBJ2-7, with D uncertain. The CDR3 has 14 residues. V lost 6 bases, J lost 3 bases, and 15 bases lay in between. Germline V gives CDR1 SGHAT, CDR2 FQNNGV. The CDR3 DNA reads as TGTGCCAGCAGTCCCGACCCGAGCGTCTACGAGCAGTACTTC. Protein sequence: CASSPDPSVYEQYF.